One and the same sample provided the 11 T cell receptor beta chains below, sequenced in a study of blood T cell repertoires in COVID-19. Sequenced by immunoSEQ multiplex PCR; TCRdb stores in-frame clones only, minus some. The table has about 390,000 clones, around nine tenths seen once; the top ten hold approximately 10%. The specimen was PBMCs or T cells enriched from blood (not recorded which). The receptors stem from a woman aged 50 to 60 who had recovered from COVID-19.

This chain uses TRBV2 with TRBJ2-7, with D possibly TRBD1 on 6 matching bases. Trimming shortened V by 3 bases and J by 3 bases, and 18 bases separated the two germline ends. This CDR3 region has 16 residues. Germline V gene sequence: CDR1 SNHLY, CDR2 FYNNEI. The CDR3 DNA is TGTGCCAGCAGTGACCGACGCGCGGTCAGGGGCTACGAGCAGTACTTC. Its protein is CASSDRRAVRGYEQYF.

The chain couples TRBV2 to TRBJ1-2; TRBD1 matches 9 bases. CDR1 and CDR2 (germline): SNHLY, FYNNEI. With 6 bases clipped from V and 4 bases from J, the junction kept 18 bases outside the gene matches. CDR3 length equals 18 residues. For the CDR3, the DNA is TGTGCCAGCAGGAAAACCGGGACAGGGAACAATTATCTCTATGGCTACACCTTC. Translated, it gives CASRKTGTGNNYLYGYTF.

The chain links TRBV28 to TRBJ2-1; perhaps TRBD2 as D (5 bases). V lost 3 bases, J lost 6 bases, and 12 bases lay in between. Germline-derived CDR1 and CDR2 are MDHEN and SYDVKM. The CDR3 covers 14 residues. The CDR3: CASSFTVGSNEQFF. The CDR3 DNA reads as TGTGCCAGCAGTTTCACGGTTGGGAGCAATGAGCAGTTCTTC.

J is TRBJ1-3 and V is TRBV5-4; no clear D. The CDR3 contains 15 residues. CDR1 is SGHNT, CDR2 YYREEE, per germline (reference sequence). V gave up 1 base and J gave up 0 bases, with 8 bases separating them. The CDR3 region has the DNA TGTGCCAGCAGCTTGCAAGGGAGCTCTGGAAACACCATATATTTT. Translated, it gives CASSLQGSSGNTIYF.

The genes are TRBV2 and TRBJ2-5; 9 bases line up with TRBD1. Unmatched junction bases numbered 6, after V lost 6 bases and J lost 7 bases. Germline V lookup: CDR1 SNHLY, CDR2 FYNNEI. The CDR3 is 13 residues long. CDR3 nucleotides: TGTGCCAGCAGACAGGGGGCTTCTGGGACCCAGTACTTC. This gives the protein CASRQGASGTQYF.

DNA of the CDR3: TGTGCCAGCTCACCGAACAGGGAGGGGGAAAAACTGTTTTTT. Translated, it gives CASSPNREGEKLFF. The J gene is TRBJ1-4, the V gene TRBV18, with a tentative D call TRBD1 (6 bases). Germline-derived CDR1 and CDR2 are KGHSH and LQKENI. The CDR3 runs to 14 residues. The V end lost 3 bases, the J end lost 8 bases, and 13 bases lay between the germline ends.

The J gene is TRBJ1-1, the V gene TRBV10-3, with 9 bases aligning to TRBD1. Losses at the gene ends were 0 bases for V and 6 bases for J; bases not matched to a gene: 5. Germline V gene sequence: CDR1 ENHRY, CDR2 SYGVKD. CDR3 length equals 15 residues. The CDR3 loop is CAISESTGGPAEAFF. The DNA of the CDR3 is TGTGCCATCAGTGAGTCGACAGGGGGGCCTGCTGAAGCTTTCTTT.

V and J are TRBV28 and TRBJ1-2; D is unclear. Per the germline V gene, CDR1 is MDHEN and CDR2 is SYDVKM. The CDR3 extends over 15 amino acids. The V end was cut by 5 bases, the J end by 8 bases, with 21 bases between. In nucleotides, the CDR3 is TGTGCCAGCAGTGGACCTCGCGGCGGCTCGGGGGGCTACACCTTC. Its translation: CASSGPRGGSGGYTF.

V is TRBV5-4 and J is TRBJ2-1; 13 nucleotides line up with TRBD2. V was pared by 4 bases and J by 9 bases, with 7 bases of the junction left unmatched. The CDR3 covers 15 residues. Germline V lookup: CDR1 SGHNT, CDR2 YYREEE (reference sequence). In nucleotides, the CDR3 is TGTGCCAGCAGCCGAACTAGCGGGGGGGCCGTTGAGCAGTTCTTC. Protein: CASSRTSGGAVEQFF.

Only one count was recorded for this clone. The rearrangement joins TRBV2 to TRBJ1-1, with D maybe TRBD1 (5 bases). Germline values: CDR1 SNHLY, CDR2 FYNNEI. Trimming took off 6 bases at V and 8 bases at J, with 22 bases between the two ends. The CDR3 is made up of 15 amino acids. The CDR3 loop is CASREWGRASREAFF. CDR3 bases: TGTGCCAGCAGAGAGTGGGGCAGGGCCAGCCGGGAAGCTTTCTTT.

This chain uses TRBV2 with TRBJ1-6, with TRBD1 identical over 7 bases. CDR1 SNHLY and CDR2 FYNNEI come from the germline V gene. The CDR3 length is 13 residues. V shed 5 bases, J shed 9 bases, and the junction held 4 bases outside the gene matches. Written as DNA, the CDR3 is TGTGCCAGCAGTTCGACAGGGCCTTCACCCCTCCACTTT. Protein sequence: CASSSTGPSPLHF.